This T cell receptor (beta chain) was observed in a study of cytomegalovirus exposure and HLA in healthy donors. The CDR3 contains 15 residues. Germline values: CDR1 LGHNT, CDR2 FRNRAP. Trimming at V came to 1 base and at J to 5 bases, leaving 7 bases not matched to a gene. Primers included in the PCR were 60 Vbeta and 13 Jbeta primers. The assay was immunoSEQ multiplex PCR, and TCRdb's table has in-frame clones only and misses some. The sample has 130,000 to 150,000 clones; 74% are singletons. This sequence originates from a man between 18 and 29 years old in good health and CMV-seropositive. The sequencing input was PBMCs. V usage is TRBV12-5 and J usage is TRBJ1-2; 7 bases are a match to TRBD1. CDR3 sequence (DNA): TGTGCTAGTGGTTTGGCAGGACAGGCCATATATGGCTACACCTTC. Encoded protein: CASGLAGQAIYGYTF.